The TCR beta chain under discussion was sequenced for a study of T-cell reconstitution after alpha-beta-depleted transplantation in children. This sample's TCRbeta library carried unique molecular identifier barcodes. TCRdb re-called the PCR reads with MiXCR, one entry per CDR3 protein. The sample includes 500,000 to 600,000 distinct CDR3 sequences, 18% of them seen just once. This clonotype has more than one count but fewer than ten. The V gene's germline CDR1 is SQVTM and CDR2 ANQGSEA. The V and J ends lost 7 bases and 2 bases, in that order; junction bases with no gene match: 5. The CDR3 covers 13 residues.

This chain uses TRBV29-1 with TRBJ2-3; 8 positions agree with TRBD1. Sequenced here: PBMCs from the stem cell graft donor, sampled from the stem cell graft. This sequence originates from a human donor who donated a stem cell graft to a child with acute lymphoblastic leukemia. The CDR3 protein is CSEGQAHTDTQYF. In DNA, the CDR3 is TGCAGCGAGGGACAGGCTCACACAGATACGCAGTATTTT.